The 21 T cell receptor beta chains below all came from one sample that was sequenced in a study of blood T cell repertoires in COVID-19. Using immunoSEQ multiplex PCR, the repertoire was profiled, and TCRdb retains in-frame clones only, with some absent. The data contain 150,000 to 200,000 clones, approximately 80% of them singletons. Material: PBMCs or T cells enriched from blood (not recorded which). Receptor source: a man aged 35 to 55 who had recovered from COVID-19.

The rearrangement uses TRBV5-1 and TRBJ1-4; D may be TRBD1 (5 bases). The CDR3 has 16 residues. Trimming removed 5 bases from V and 1 base from J, with 15 bases in between. Germline lookup yields CDR1 SGHRS and CDR2 YFSETQ. The CDR3 DNA follows: TGCGCCAGCAGGACAGAAGGTCAAGGAACTAATGAAAAACTGTTTTTT. Translation gives CASRTEGQGTNEKLFF.

This chain links TRBV14 with TRBJ1-2; TRBD1 aligns across 7 bases. Germline CDR1 and CDR2: SGHDN and FVKESK. The CDR3 spans 14 residues. V was clipped by 0 bases and J by 8 bases; unmatched bases: 6. CDR3 nucleotide sequence: TGTGCCAGCAGCCAAGAGACAGGGATAGTCGGCTACACCTTC. It specifies CASSQETGIVGYTF. The full variable domain, completed using reference TRBV14 and TRBJ1-2, is EAGVTQFPSHSVIEKGQTVTLRCDPISGHDNLYWYRRVMGKEIKFLLHFVKESKQDESGMPNNRFLAERTGGTYSTLKVQPAELEDSGVYFCASSQETGIVGYTFGSGTRLTVV.

The rearrangement uses TRBV3-1 (or the pseudogene TRBV3-2) and TRBJ1-2; 8 positions match TRBD1. Trimming at V came to 4 bases and at J to 8 bases, leaving 9 bases not matched to a gene. This CDR3 is built from 14 residues. The germline V gene has CDR1 LGHDT and CDR2 YNNKEL (reference sequence). The CDR3 sequence is CASSPGQGAKGYTF. CDR3 nucleotide sequence: TGTGCCAGCAGCCCAGGACAGGGCGCTAAGGGCTACACCTTC.

V usage is TRBV6-5 and J usage is TRBJ1-2; 9 bases agree with TRBD1. This CDR3 spans 15 amino acids. V gave up 7 bases and J gave up 6 bases; unmatched junction bases: 12. Germline V gene sequence: CDR1 MNHEY, CDR2 SVGAGI. The CDR3 coding sequence is TGTGCCAGCACGACCCGGACAGGGGACTTCGATGGCTACACCTTC. The encoded protein is CASTTRTGDFDGYTF.

The chain links TRBV10-1 to TRBJ2-2, with no clear D. Per the germline V gene, CDR1 is WNHNN and CDR2 is SYGVQD (reference sequence). This CDR3 region has 15 residues. V was cut by 0 bases and J by 6 bases, with 11 bases left in between. The CDR3 is CASSESRLGSGELFF. CDR3 coding DNA: TGCGCCAGCAGTGAGTCCCGGCTAGGTTCCGGGGAGCTGTTTTTT.

The V and J genes are TRBV3-1 (or the pseudogene TRBV3-2) and TRBJ2-1; 7 bases map to TRBD1. CDR1 is LGHDT, CDR2 YNNKEL, per germline (reference sequence). The J segment lost 9 bases and the V segment lost 5 bases, leaving 10 bases of the junction unmatched. This CDR3 contains 14 residues. The CDR3, as DNA: TGTGCCAGCAGCTTGCGTGACAGGGAAGGTGAGCAGTTCTTC. As protein: CASSLRDREGEQFF.

The chain couples TRBV19 to TRBJ1-1; D call uncertain. The CDR3 has 14 amino acids. Germline V lookup: CDR1 LNHDA, CDR2 SQIVND (reference sequence). Between the trimmed V and J ends, which lost 1 base and 6 bases, there was a span of 12 bases. Written as DNA, the CDR3 is TGTGCCAGTAGTATAGGGTTGGTGGGCGCTGAAGCTTTCTTT. Its translation: CASSIGLVGAEAFF.

In its sample, this clone was seen once. The chain is built from TRBV2 and TRBJ2-5; TRBD2 aligns across 7 bases. This CDR3 spans 13 amino acids. Unmatched junction bases numbered 6, after V lost 11 bases and J lost 0 bases. The germline V gene has CDR1 SNHLY and CDR2 FYNNEI. The CDR3 bases are TGTGCCGTTACCGGGACTAACCAAGAGACCCAGTACTTC. This codes for CAVTGTNQETQYF.

The chain uses TRBV3-1 (or the pseudogene TRBV3-2) and TRBJ2-3, with 9 positions matching TRBD2. The germline V gene encodes CDR1 LGHDT and CDR2 YNNKEL (reference sequence). The V gene end was trimmed by 4 bases and the J gene end by 4 bases; junction bases not matched to a gene: 9. The CDR3 runs 16 residues. CDR3 sequence: CASSRPPGTSSDTQYF. CDR3 in DNA: TGTGCCAGCAGCCGTCCGCCGGGGACTAGCTCAGATACGCAGTATTTT.

This clone was counted only a few times. J is TRBJ1-3 and V is TRBV4-1; 7 bases match TRBD1. Germline CDR1 is MGHRA and CDR2 is YSYEKL. V lost 6 bases to trimming and J lost 4 bases; unmatched junction nucleotides: 9. The CDR3 totals 15 residues. CDR3 protein: CASSTYRGQGNTIYF. The CDR3 coding sequence is TGCGCCAGCAGTACTTACAGGGGCCAGGGAAACACCATATATTTT.

This clone was detected only once. This sequence joins TRBV9 and TRBJ1-6, with a possible D match to TRBD1 (6 bases). The length of the CDR3 is 15 residues. Germline assignment: CDR1 SGDLS and CDR2 YYNGEE. Deletions cut 2 bases from V and 7 bases from J, with 13 bases between. In nucleotides, the CDR3 is TGTGCCAGCAGCGTCTTAGGGCAGGGGAATTCACCCCTCCACTTT. Translating it yields CASSVLGQGNSPLHF.

The rearrangement links TRBV3-1 (or the pseudogene TRBV3-2) to TRBJ1-2; D gene unclear. The CDR3 totals 14 residues. V lost 0 bases and J lost 4, with 9 bases in between. CDR1 is LGHDT and CDR2 is YNNKEL in the germline V gene (reference sequence). CDR3 region: CASSQEPGSYGYTF. The CDR3 nucleotides are TGTGCCAGCAGCCAAGAACCGGGATCCTATGGCTACACCTTC.

This clone was seen a few times. The chain is built from TRBV29-1 and TRBJ2-3; D is unclear. Deletions cut 4 bases from V and 6 bases from J, with 14 bases between. This CDR3 is built from 13 residues. Germline CDR1 and CDR2: SQVTM and ANQGSEA. The CDR3 DNA sequence: TGCAGCGTTGGATCGCGAGTGTCCGATACGCAGTATTTT. It codes for CSVGSRVSDTQYF.

The chain is built from TRBV10-3 and TRBJ1-5, with a tentative D call TRBD1 (6 bases). Trimming took off 0 bases at V and 4 bases at J, with 13 bases between the two ends. Looked up from germline, CDR1 is ENHRY and CDR2 is SYGVKD. The CDR3 has 16 residues. The CDR3 region is CAISESNRVGNQPQHF. The CDR3 region has the DNA TGTGCCATCAGTGAGTCTAACAGGGTCGGAAATCAGCCCCAGCATTTT.

The chain carries TRBV5-8 and TRBJ2-1; D unresolved. Trimming removed 0 bases from V and 10 bases from J, with 5 bases in between. CDR3 length equals 11 residues. Germline V gene sequence: CDR1 SGHTS, CDR2 YDEGEE. CDR3 loop: CASSLVREQFF. The CDR3 DNA is TGTGCCAGCAGCTTGGTACGGGAGCAGTTCTTC.

The chain recombines TRBV6-1 with TRBJ2-1; 8 bases fit TRBD1. V lost 3 bases to trimming and J lost 9 bases; unmatched junction nucleotides: 10. The CDR3 length is 15 residues. Germline-derived CDR1 and CDR2 are MNHNS and SASEGT. CDR3 sequence: CASSDRQGARGEQFF. CDR3 nucleotide sequence: TGTGCCAGCAGTGATAGGCAGGGGGCGCGGGGTGAGCAGTTCTTC.

This chain joins TRBV5-1 and TRBJ2-2; 7 nucleotides line up with TRBD2. V trimming: 0 bases; J trimming: 6 bases; junction bases outside the gene matches: 2. The CDR3 loop spans 14 amino acids. The germline V gene has CDR1 SGHRS and CDR2 YFSETQ. In nucleotides, the CDR3 is TGCGCCAGCAGCTTGGCCGCGGGGGCCGGGGAGCTGTTTTTT. It is translated as CASSLAAGAGELFF. Complete variable domain (other parts from reference TRBV5-1 and TRBJ2-2): KAGVTQTPRYLIKTRGQQVTLSCSPISGHRSVSWYQQTPGQGLQFLFEYFSETQRNKGNFPGRFSGRQFSNSRSEMNVSTLELGDSALYLCASSLAAGAGELFFGEGSRLTVL.

This clone occurred a few times. The chain carries TRBV11-2 and TRBJ1-6; D is undetermined. CDR3 size: 13 residues. Trimming cost V 1 base and J 12 bases, with 10 bases left between them. Germline V gene sequence: CDR1 SGHAT, CDR2 FQNNGV. The CDR3 bases are TGTGCCAGCAGCTTAGCCACCGAGGAACCCCTCCACTTT. As protein: CASSLATEEPLHF.

The chain carries TRBV5-1 and TRBJ2-1, with a weak D call TRBD1 (6 bases). V was trimmed by 4 bases and J by 4 bases, leaving 12 bases between them. CDR1 is SGHRS, CDR2 YFSETQ, per germline. This CDR3 spans 14 amino acids. The CDR3 DNA follows: TGCGCCAGCAGCCGGACAGAAATATACAATGAGCAGTTCTTC. Its protein is CASSRTEIYNEQFF.

CDR3 DNA: TGTGCCAGCGGCCAGCTTAGCGCGGTCGGAGGCCACACTGAAGCTTTCTTT. This translates into CASGQLSAVGGHTEAFF. V and J are TRBV7-9 and TRBJ1-1, with D hard to call. Between the trimmed V and J ends, which lost 8 bases and 3 bases, there was a span of 25 bases. Germline V gene data show CDR1 as SEHNR and CDR2 as FQNEAQ (reference sequence). The CDR3 sequence is 17 residues long.

This chain uses TRBV5-1 with TRBJ1-1, with 7 bases aligning to TRBD1. Unmatched junction bases numbered 8, after V lost 4 bases and J lost 5 bases. The CDR3 totals 14 residues. Germline lookup yields CDR1 SGHRS and CDR2 YFSETQ. This chain's CDR3 is CASSMGRGRTEAFF. The CDR3 DNA reads TGCGCCAGCAGCATGGGGAGGGGGCGGACTGAAGCTTTCTTT. Supplemented by reference TRBV5-1 and TRBJ1-1, the full variable domain reads KAGVTQTPRYLIKTRGQQVTLSCSPISGHRSVSWYQQTPGQGLQFLFEYFSETQRNKGNFPGRFSGRQFSNSRSEMNVSTLELGDSALYLCASSMGRGRTEAFFGQGTRLTVV.